The 31 T cell receptor beta chains below come from one sample, sequenced in a study of blood T cell repertoires in COVID-19. Assay: immunoSEQ multiplex PCR; the TCRdb copy retains only in-frame clones and omits some. The sample has some 120,000 clones; around 80% are singletons. Sequenced: peripheral blood. These receptor sequences come from a man in his sixties or seventies with acute or convalescent COVID-19.

The J gene is TRBJ2-2, the V gene TRBV6-1, with D perhaps TRBD1 (5 bases). CDR1 MNHNS and CDR2 SASEGT come from the germline V gene. The CDR3 loop spans 14 amino acids. The ends were cut back, 3 bases at V and 3 bases at J, with 8 bases in the middle. Here the CDR3 DNA reads TGTGCCAGCAGTGAGGGGCGGTACACCGGGGAGCTGTTTTTT. Protein: CASSEGRYTGELFF.

This rearrangement joins TRBV5-8 to TRBJ1-3, with 7 bases fitting TRBD1. Losses at the gene ends were 3 bases for V and 0 bases for J; bases not matched to a gene: 6. This CDR3 spans 16 amino acids. The V gene's germline CDR1 is SGHTS and CDR2 YDEGEE. CDR3 in DNA: TGTGCCAGCAGCTCAGGGACAGCAAGCTCTGGAAACACCATATATTTT. It codes for CASSSGTASSGNTIYF.

The table lists this clone with a few counts. The chain is built from TRBV3-1 (or the pseudogene TRBV3-2) and TRBJ2-2, with TRBD1 as a possible D gene (5 bases). Per the germline V gene, CDR1 is LGHDT and CDR2 is YNNKEL (reference sequence). The CDR3 covers 16 residues. V lost 3 bases and J lost 3, with 14 bases in between. In nucleotides, the CDR3 is TGTGCCAGCAGCCAGACACAGGTATCGGACACCGGGGAGCTGTTTTTT. It translates to CASSQTQVSDTGELFF.

The V and J genes are TRBV7-6 and TRBJ2-1; 8 positions match TRBD2. The CDR3 contains 19 residues. V lost 4 bases, J lost 0 bases, and 14 bases stayed unmatched. Per germline, CDR1 SGHVS and CDR2 FNYEAQ. CDR3 region: CASSSLPAGAHTSYNEQFF. CDR3 in DNA: TGTGCCAGCAGCTCCCTCCCAGCGGGGGCCCACACCTCCTACAATGAGCAGTTCTTC.

The J gene is TRBJ2-5, the V gene TRBV6-2 or TRBV6-3; 13 bases align to TRBD2. V dropped 4 bases and J dropped 4; count of bases not matched to a gene: 3. Germline V gene data show CDR1 as MNHEY and CDR2 as SVGEGT. The CDR3 is made up of 15 amino acids. The CDR3: CASSWGLAGRETQYF. The CDR3 DNA reads as TGTGCCAGCAGTTGGGGACTAGCGGGGCGAGAGACCCAGTACTTC.

The chain joins TRBV7-8 to TRBJ1-3; 7 bases are shared with TRBD1. The germline V gene has CDR1 SGHVS and CDR2 FQNEAQ. Trimming cost V 0 bases and J 0 bases; bases outside gene matches: 8. CDR3 size: 18 residues. The CDR3 DNA sequence: TGTGCCAGCAGCTTAGCTCCAGGGGGGCCTGTCTCTGGAAACACCATATATTTT. It translates to CASSLAPGGPVSGNTIYF.

The chain is built from TRBV12-3 or TRBV12-4 and TRBJ2-7; perhaps TRBD1 as D (7 bases). V lost 6 bases and J lost 5, with 14 bases in between. The CDR3 has 13 residues. The DNA for the CDR3 is TGTGCCAGCAGCCAAGACAGGGAGGACGAGCAGTACTTC. Its translation is CASSQDREDEQYF.

This clone has more than one count but fewer than ten. The chain couples TRBV4-2 to TRBJ2-5, with 9 bases that match TRBD2. CDR3 length equals 16 residues. J gave up 4 bases and V 0 bases, and 6 bases lay outside the gene matches. Germline values: CDR1 LGHNA, CDR2 YNFKEQ. CDR3 bases: TGTGCCAGCAGCCAAGATCGGGGTAGCGGGGGAGAGACCCAGTACTTC. As protein: CASSQDRGSGGETQYF.

The chain couples TRBV4-2 to TRBJ2-7, with 11 bases matching TRBD2. Per germline, CDR1 LGHNA and CDR2 YNFKEQ. There are 15 residues in the CDR3. Losses at the gene ends were 2 bases for V and 4 bases for J; bases not matched to a gene: 4. DNA for the CDR3: TGTGCCAGCAGCCAATTAGCGGGGGGGCCGTACGAGCAGTACTTC. Residues: CASSQLAGGPYEQYF.

The chain recombines TRBV5-5 with TRBJ2-1; 9 bases map to TRBD2. The CDR3 is made up of 16 amino acids. The germline CDR1 and CDR2 sequences are SGHKS and YYEKEE (reference sequence). Trimming cost V 1 base and J 9 bases; bases outside gene matches: 11. The chain's CDR3 is CASSLSPRGGYGEQFF. Here the CDR3 DNA reads TGTGCCAGCAGCTTGAGCCCGCGGGGGGGCTATGGTGAGCAGTTCTTC.

The chain recombines TRBV5-8 with TRBJ2-7; D unclear. CDR1 is SGHTS and CDR2 is YDEGEE in the germline V gene. The CDR3 runs 15 residues. Trimming shortened V by 4 bases and J by 2 bases, and 16 bases separated the two germline ends. The DNA of the CDR3 is TGTGCCAGCAGCAATCGACGGAGTCCGCCCTACGAGCAGTACTTC. It yields the protein CASSNRRSPPYEQYF.

This clone showed up just once. The V and J genes are TRBV28 and TRBJ1-2, with TRBD1 matching over 10 bases. In germline, CDR1 is MDHEN, CDR2 SYDVKM. The CDR3 totals 15 residues. Trimming at V came to 2 bases and at J to 8 bases, leaving 8 bases not matched to a gene. CDR3 nucleotides: TGTGCCAGCAGTTTAACAGGGACAGGGGCCGGGGGCTACACCTTC. Translation: CASSLTGTGAGGYTF.

The chain employs TRBV19 and TRBJ2-3; 9 nucleotides match TRBD2. With 5 bases clipped from V and 7 bases from J, the junction kept 19 bases outside the gene matches. The CDR3 runs 18 residues. Germline loops: CDR1 LNHDA, CDR2 SQIVND (reference sequence). Written as DNA, the CDR3 is TGTGCCAGTAGTCCCACGGCTAACAGGGCGGGGGGGGCTTATACGCAGTATTTT. Residues: CASSPTANRAGGAYTQYF.

The chain is built from TRBV5-1 and TRBJ2-6, with D perhaps matching TRBD1 (6 bases). V lost 3 bases and J lost 2, with 12 bases in between. The CDR3 is made up of 16 amino acids. Germline CDR1 SGHRS, CDR2 YFSETQ. CDR3 in DNA: TGCGCCAGCAGCTCCAATTACAGGGCTGGGGCCAACGTCCTGACTTTC. This encodes CASSSNYRAGANVLTF.

The genes are TRBV6-5 and TRBJ2-1; 7 bases align to TRBD2. The CDR3 has 14 amino acids. Germline assignment: CDR1 MNHEY and CDR2 SVGAGI. The J segment lost 3 bases and the V segment lost 7 bases, leaving 6 bases of the junction unmatched. The CDR3 DNA reads as TGTGCCAGCACAGATAGGACTAGCTACAATGAGCAGTTCTTC. Protein product: CASTDRTSYNEQFF.

This sequence joins TRBV19 and TRBJ1-1; the D gene is possibly TRBD1 (5 bases). V was shortened by 8 bases and J by 11 bases, with 21 bases between the two germline ends. Germline loops: CDR1 LNHDA, CDR2 SQIVND (reference sequence). The CDR3 length is 13 residues. CDR3 loop: CASGNRGSDRAFF. The CDR3, as DNA: TGTGCCAGTGGGAATAGGGGTAGTGATAGGGCTTTCTTT.

The sample holds a few counts of this clone. CDR3 amino acids: CASTQRGTDTQYF. CDR3 nucleotides: TGTGCCAGTACCCAACGGGGCACAGATACGCAGTATTTT. This chain uses TRBV19 with TRBJ2-3; no clear D. The germline V gene encodes CDR1 LNHDA and CDR2 SQIVND (reference sequence). This CDR3 has 13 amino acids. The V gene lost 7 bases and the J gene lost 1 base, with 9 bases spanning the gap.

The chain links TRBV27 to TRBJ1-6; 9 nucleotides agree with TRBD1. J gave up 4 bases and V 5 bases, and 3 bases lay outside the gene matches. CDR1 and CDR2 from the germline V gene are MNHEY and SMNVEV (reference sequence). This CDR3 is 15 amino acids long. CDR3 sequence (DNA): TGTGCCAGCAGTCCCGGACAGGGGTATAATTCACCCCTCCACTTT. Amino acids: CASSPGQGYNSPLHF.

This clone was detected only a few times. The chain joins TRBV3-1 (or the pseudogene TRBV3-2) to TRBJ2-1; 8 nucleotides agree with TRBD2. The CDR3 runs to 15 residues. Germline CDR1 and CDR2: LGHDT and YNNKEL (reference sequence). The junction had 4 bases not matched to a gene; V was cut back by 2 bases and J by 4 bases. CDR3 bases: TGTGCCAGCAGCCAAAGGAGCGGGGGATACAATGAGCAGTTCTTC. This gives the protein CASSQRSGGYNEQFF.

This clone was detected once. CDR3 loop: CASSLVGGQYF. The CDR3 DNA is TGCGCCAGCAGCTTGGTGGGAGGGCAGTACTTC. The V call is TRBV5-1, the J call TRBJ2-7, with a weak D call TRBD2 (6 bases). The length of the CDR3 is 11 residues. Trimming took off 0 bases at V and 9 bases at J, with 7 bases between the two ends. Germline-derived CDR1 and CDR2 are SGHRS and YFSETQ.

This chain's CDR3 is CAIRGQDNSPLHF. For the CDR3, the DNA is TGTGCCATCAGGGGGCAGGATAATTCACCCCTCCACTTT. The genes are TRBV10-3 and TRBJ1-6, with a possible D match to TRBD1 (5 bases). Trimming took off 6 bases at V and 5 bases at J, with 8 bases between the two ends. CDR1 and CDR2 from the germline V gene are ENHRY and SYGVKD. The CDR3 totals 13 residues.

The chain combines TRBV18 with TRBJ2-7; 8 bases line up with TRBD1. The J segment lost 1 base and the V segment lost 0 bases, leaving 5 bases of the junction unmatched. CDR1 is KGHSH and CDR2 is LQKENI in the germline V gene. The CDR3 spans 16 residues. The CDR3 here is CASSPPGQAISYEQYF. CDR3 sequence (DNA): TGTGCCAGCTCACCACCGGGACAGGCCATATCCTACGAGCAGTACTTC.

This chain joins TRBV2 and TRBJ1-1; D call uncertain. V lost 4 bases to trimming and J lost 4 bases, with 13 bases between them. The CDR3 covers 14 residues. The germline V gene encodes CDR1 SNHLY and CDR2 FYNNEI. The CDR3 sequence is CASSGPGSGTEAFF. The CDR3 DNA follows: TGTGCCAGCAGTGGTCCGGGGAGTGGCACTGAAGCTTTCTTT. The entire variable domain, with the rest obtained from reference TRBV2 and TRBJ1-1, is as follows: EPEVTQTPSHQVTQMGQEVILRCVPISNHLYFYWYRQILGQKVEFLVSFYNNEISEKSEIFDDQFSVERPDGSNFTLKIRSTKLEDSAMYFCASSGPGSGTEAFFGQGTRLTVV.

The chain combines TRBV7-9 with TRBJ2-7; D is perhaps TRBD1 (5 bases). Germline-derived CDR1 and CDR2 are SEHNR and FQNEAQ (reference sequence). V lost 5 bases, J lost 5 bases, and 10 bases lay in between. The CDR3 spans 12 residues. CDR3 nucleotide sequence: TGTGCCAGCAGCCCGATGACAGACGAGCAGTACTTC. It yields the protein CASSPMTDEQYF.

The gene calls are TRBV5-1 and TRBJ1-1; 7 bases fit TRBD1. The CDR3 sequence is 17 residues long. CDR1 and CDR2 (germline): SGHRS, YFSETQ. After removal of 4 bases from V and 0 bases from J, the junction contained 12 bases not matched to a gene. The CDR3, as DNA: TGCGCCAGCAGCCTCCGACAGGGCGCCTTTATGAACACTGAAGCTTTCTTT. Its translation is CASSLRQGAFMNTEAFF.

The chain recombines TRBV4-1 with TRBJ2-7, with D tentatively TRBD1 (5 bases). Trimming pared 3 bases from V and 10 bases from J, leaving 19 bases between. The CDR3 runs to 14 residues. Germline V gene data show CDR1 as MGHRA and CDR2 as YSYEKL. The CDR3 sequence is CASSQALGAPGQYF. In DNA, the CDR3 is TGCGCCAGCAGCCAGGCCCTAGGGGCCCCCGGCCAGTACTTC.

This clone was observed a single time. V is TRBV7-6 and J is TRBJ1-2; D might be TRBD1 (5 bases). This CDR3 region has 15 residues. V was cut by 5 bases and J by 4 bases, with 17 bases left in between. The V gene's germline CDR1 is SGHVS and CDR2 FNYEAQ. The DNA for the CDR3 is TGTGCCAGCAGCCCCCTCGGGTTCCAGGGCTATGGCTACACCTTC. Its translation is CASSPLGFQGYGYTF.

The chain recombines TRBV6-5 with TRBJ1-1; D not resolved. Germline V gene data show CDR1 as MNHEY and CDR2 as SVGAGI. V was cut by 6 bases and J by 4 bases, with 15 bases left in between. The CDR3 totals 14 residues. This CDR3 is CASSTEGGITEAFF. The CDR3 nucleotides read TGTGCCAGCAGCACCGAGGGTGGAATCACTGAAGCTTTCTTT.

The J gene is TRBJ1-5, the V gene TRBV7-8; possible D gene TRBD1, 6 bases. The CDR3 contains 13 residues. V was trimmed by 5 bases and J by 9 bases, leaving 14 bases between them. The germline V gene has CDR1 SGHVS and CDR2 FQNEAQ. CDR3 residues: CASSQQGDRPQHF. Here the CDR3 DNA reads TGTGCCAGCAGCCAACAGGGCGATCGGCCCCAGCATTTT.

The chain joins TRBV29-1 to TRBJ1-2; D may be TRBD1 (6 bases). This CDR3 has 10 amino acids. V was shortened by 7 bases and J by 4 bases, with 7 bases between the two germline ends. CDR1 is SQVTM, CDR2 ANQGSEA, per germline. This CDR3 is CSADSYGYTF. CDR3 DNA sequence: TGCAGCGCGGACAGCTATGGCTACACCTTC.

The rearrangement uses TRBV5-1 and TRBJ2-2; D is perhaps TRBD2 (6 bases). Trimming took 3 bases from V and 4 from J, leaving 16 bases between them. The CDR3 spans 16 residues. Germline-derived CDR1 and CDR2 are SGHRS and YFSETQ. CDR3 loop: CASSSRDPLITGELFF. The CDR3 DNA sequence: TGCGCCAGCAGCTCGCGGGACCCCCTTATCACCGGGGAGCTGTTTTTT.